This T cell receptor beta chain emerged from a study of response to subunit inactivated influenza vaccine. Study results and limitations: A suggestion made by the authors is that each seasonal influenza vaccination recruits few new T cells.

Using its own MiXCR run on the RT-PCR reads, TCRdb lists one record per CDR3 protein. The table records approximately 170,000 distinct CDR3 sequences, roughly 12% of them present only once. The CDR3 covers 14 residues. Germline V gene sequence: CDR1 LNHNV, CDR2 YYDKDF (reference sequence). Deletions cut 5 bases from V and 7 bases from J, with 18 bases between. For this clonotype: The antigen remains unidentified.

Another study also made use of these data, one on T cells expressing NK-cell markers. That work states: TCR beta cDNA was made by 5'RACE template switching with UMIs.

The input for sequencing was CD8+ T cells sorted from PBMCs, taken roughly 12 days after vaccination. This rearrangement joins TRBV15 to TRBJ2-7; no firm D call. The sequence was obtained from a man over 45 who received an inactivated influenza vaccine. The chain's CDR3 is CATSDGPTGSEQYF. As DNA, the CDR3 is TGTGCCACCAGCGACGGTCCAACGGGCTCAGAGCAGTACTTC.